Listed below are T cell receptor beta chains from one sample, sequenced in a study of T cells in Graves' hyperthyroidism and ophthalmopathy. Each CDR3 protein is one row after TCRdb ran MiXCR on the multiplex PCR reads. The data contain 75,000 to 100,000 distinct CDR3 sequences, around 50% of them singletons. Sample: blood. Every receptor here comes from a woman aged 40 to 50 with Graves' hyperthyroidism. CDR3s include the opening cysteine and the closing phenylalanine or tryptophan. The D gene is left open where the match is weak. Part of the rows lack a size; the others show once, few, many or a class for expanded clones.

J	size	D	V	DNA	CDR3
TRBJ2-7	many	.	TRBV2	TGTGCCAGCAGTGGTGGAAGCGGCCCCTACGAGCAGTACTTC	CASSGGSGPYEQYF
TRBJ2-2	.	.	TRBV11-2	TGTGCCAGCAGCAAGTCGGACACCGGGGAGCTGTTTTTT	CASSKSDTGELFF
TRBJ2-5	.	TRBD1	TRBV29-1	TGCAGCGTTGCCGGGACAGGGGGAGGAGAGACCCAGTACTTC	CSVAGTGGGETQYF
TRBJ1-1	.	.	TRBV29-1	TGCAGTCTCGGGGGGCTGGTAAGCACTGAAGCTTTCTTC	CSLGGLVSTEAFF
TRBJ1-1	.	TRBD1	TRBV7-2	TGTGCCAGCAGCCCAGGGGGAGGGTTCACTGAAGCTTTCTTT	CASSPGGGFTEAFF
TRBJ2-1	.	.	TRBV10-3	TGTGCCAGCAGTTTTGTTAGGGCGTACAATGAGCAGTTCTTC	CASSFVRAYNEQFF
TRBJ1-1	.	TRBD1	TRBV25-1	TGTGCCACCTTTCGGACAGGGAAAAGGTGGACTGAAGCTTTCTTT	CATFRTGKRWTEAFF
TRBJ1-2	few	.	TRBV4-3	TGCGCCAGCAGCCAAGATGGGGCTTGGGGCTATGGCTACACCTTC	CASSQDGAWGYGYTF
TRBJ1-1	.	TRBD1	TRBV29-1	TGCAGACCGACAGGGGCGCGGACTGAAGCTTTCTTT	CRPTGARTEAFF
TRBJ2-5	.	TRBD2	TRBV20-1	TGCAGTGCTCCGGGAAGCGGGAGGGGAGAGACCCAGTACTTC	CSAPGSGRGETQYF
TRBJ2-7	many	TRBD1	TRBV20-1	TGCAGTGCCCCAGGGACAGGGTTCTACGAGCAGTACTTC	CSAPGTGFYEQYF
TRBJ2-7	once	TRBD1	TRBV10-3	TGTGCCACGATACACCGGGACAGGGGAACCTACGAGCAGTACTTC	CATIHRDRGTYEQYF
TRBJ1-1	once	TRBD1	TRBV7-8	TGTGCCAGCAGTAAACAGGGGGGAAACACTGAAGCTTTCTTT	CASSKQGGNTEAFF
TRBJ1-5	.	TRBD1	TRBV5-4	TGTGCCAGCAGCTTGGGGGGACAGGGAAGCAATCAGCCCCAGCATTTT	CASSLGGQGSNQPQHF
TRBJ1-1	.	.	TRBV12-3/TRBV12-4	TGTGCCAGCAGTTGGGGGGGGATGAACACTGAAGCTTTCTTT	CASSWGGMNTEAFF
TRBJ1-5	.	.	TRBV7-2	TGTGCCAGCAGCTTAGTGCCAGGGGAAGCTCAGCCCCAGCATTTT	CASSLVPGEAQPQHF
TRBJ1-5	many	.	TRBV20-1	TGCAGTGCTAGAGGACAGCCTAAACCGGAGCCCCAGCATTTT	CSARGQPKPEPQHF
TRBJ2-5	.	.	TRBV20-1	TGCAGTGCTAGAGATCGGGGTAGGGGCCAAGAGACCCAGTACTTC	CSARDRGRGQETQYF
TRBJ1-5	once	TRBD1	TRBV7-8	TGTGCCAGCTCGGGACAGGGCGTCGGAATTCGGCAGCCCCAGCATTTT	CASSGQGVGIRQPQHF
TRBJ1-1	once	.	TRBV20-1	TGCAGTGCTACAGAGGTGACTGAAGCTTTCTTT	CSATEVTEAFF
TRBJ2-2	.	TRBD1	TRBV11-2	TGTGCCAGCTCGGCAGGGGGCTGGGGTCACACCGGGGAGCTGTTTTTT	CASSAGGWGHTGELFF
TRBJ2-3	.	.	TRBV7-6	TGTGCCAGCAGCTCCCTGCAGGGGCGCGGAGATACGCAGTATTTT	CASSSLQGRGDTQYF
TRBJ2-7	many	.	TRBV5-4	TGTGCCAGCAGTCGGGCGGGACGGGGCTACGAGCAGTACTTC	CASSRAGRGYEQYF
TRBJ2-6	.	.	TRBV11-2	TGTGCCAGCAGCCAAATAGGGAGCACTGGGGCCAACGTCCTGACTTTC	CASSQIGSTGANVLTF
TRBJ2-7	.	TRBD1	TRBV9	TGTGCCAGCAGCGTCCAGGGGGCGGGAACCTACGAGCAGTACTTC	CASSVQGAGTYEQYF
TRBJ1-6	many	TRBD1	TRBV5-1	TGCGCCAGCAGCACAGGGGCAGATAATTCACCCCTCCACTTT	CASSTGADNSPLHF
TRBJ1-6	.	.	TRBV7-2	TGTGCCAGCAGCCAAGGTCCCGGGGCGGACTCACCCCTCCACTTT	CASSQGPGADSPLHF
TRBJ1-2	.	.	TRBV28	TGTGCCAGCAGTTGGGATTCCTCCGACTATGGCTACACCTTC	CASSWDSSDYGYTF
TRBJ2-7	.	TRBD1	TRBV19	TGTGCCAGTAGTCGTGCGGGACAGGGGTCCCACGAGCAGTACTTC	CASSRAGQGSHEQYF
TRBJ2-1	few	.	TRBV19	TGTGCCAGTAGTATCGGAGGGGCCTACAATGAGCAGTTCTTC	CASSIGGAYNEQFF
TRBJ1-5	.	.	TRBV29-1	TGCAGCGTTGAAGGGGGGCCCAATCAGCCCCAGCATTTT	CSVEGGPNQPQHF
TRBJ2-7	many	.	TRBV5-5	TGTGCCAGCAGCCGAAGTTGGGGTCACTACGAGCAGTACTTC	CASSRSWGHYEQYF
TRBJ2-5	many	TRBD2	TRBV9	TGTGCCAGCAGCCAAAGATGGGGGGGGAGCATGTTAGAGACCCAGTACTTC	CASSQRWGGSMLETQYF
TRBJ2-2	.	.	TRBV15	TGTGCCACCAGCAGCCCCCGAGCAAGCAACACCGGGGAGCTGTTTTTT	CATSSPRASNTGELFF
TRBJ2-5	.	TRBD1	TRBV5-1	TGCGCCAGCAGCTTGGGACAGGGGCCGAACACTGAAGAGACCCAGTACTTC	CASSLGQGPNTEETQYF
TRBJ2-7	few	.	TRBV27	TGTGCCAGCTGGGGATCGGGGCCCTCCTACGAGCAGTACTTC	CASWGSGPSYEQYF
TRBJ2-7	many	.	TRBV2	TGTGCCAGCACAACAGGGAGAGTGTACGAGCAGTACTTC	CASTTGRVYEQYF
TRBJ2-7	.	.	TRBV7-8	TGTGCCAGCAGCGCCCAGACCGGGTACTACGAGCAGTACTTC	CASSAQTGYYEQYF
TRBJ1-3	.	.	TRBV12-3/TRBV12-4	TGTGCCAGCAGTTTTGGGGGAAACACCATATATTTT	CASSFGGNTIYF
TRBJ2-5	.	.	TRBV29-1	TGCAGCGTCATACAGGGAGAGACCCAGTACTTC	CSVIQGETQYF
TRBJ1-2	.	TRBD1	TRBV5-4	TGTGCCAGCAGCAGGACAGGGAACCTTAACTATGGCTACACCTTC	CASSRTGNLNYGYTF
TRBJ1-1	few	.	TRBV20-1	TGCAGCTCCCTCCGGGGGGGGGGAAGGGCAAGCACTGAAGCTTTCTTT	CSSLRGGGRASTEAFF
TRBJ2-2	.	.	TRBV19	TGTGCCAGTAGTATCGAACAGGGGGAGCTGTTTTTT	CASSIEQGELFF
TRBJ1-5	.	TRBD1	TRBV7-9	TGTGCCAGCAGCGAAGACAGGGGGAGCAATCAGCCCCAGCATTTT	CASSEDRGSNQPQHF
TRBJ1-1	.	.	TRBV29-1	TGCAGCGTGGAGGATCCGGACGGCTCCGACACTGAAGCTTTCTTT	CSVEDPDGSDTEAFF
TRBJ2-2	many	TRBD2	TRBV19	TGTGCCAGTAGTCTGGGACTAGCGGGAGGGCCCTCCGTCGGGGAGCTGTTTTTT	CASSLGLAGGPSVGELFF
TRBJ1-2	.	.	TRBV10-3	TGTGCCATCTTGGTCAGGGACGGTGGCTACACCTTC	CAILVRDGGYTF
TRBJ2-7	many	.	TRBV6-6	TGTGCCAGCAGTATAGGAGGCGAGCAGTACTTC	CASSIGGEQYF